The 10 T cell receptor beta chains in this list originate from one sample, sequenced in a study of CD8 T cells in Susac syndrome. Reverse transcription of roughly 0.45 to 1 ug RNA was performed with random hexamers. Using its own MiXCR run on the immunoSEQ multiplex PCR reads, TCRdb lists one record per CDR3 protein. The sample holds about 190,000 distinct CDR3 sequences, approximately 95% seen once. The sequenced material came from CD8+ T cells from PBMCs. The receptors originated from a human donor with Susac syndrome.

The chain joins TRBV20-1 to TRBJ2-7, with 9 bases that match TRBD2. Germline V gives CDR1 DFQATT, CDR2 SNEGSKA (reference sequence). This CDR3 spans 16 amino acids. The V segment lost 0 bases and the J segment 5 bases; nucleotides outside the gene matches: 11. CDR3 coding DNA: TGCAGTGCTAGAGAGCCTTGGAATAGCGGGAGTCACGAGCAGTACTTC. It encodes CSAREPWNSGSHEQYF.

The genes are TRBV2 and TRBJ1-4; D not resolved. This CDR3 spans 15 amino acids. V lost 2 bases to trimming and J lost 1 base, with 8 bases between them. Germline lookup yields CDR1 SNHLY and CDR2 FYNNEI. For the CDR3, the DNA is TGTGCCAGCAGTGAACCCGGACTAACTAATGAAAAACTGTTTTTT. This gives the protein CASSEPGLTNEKLFF.

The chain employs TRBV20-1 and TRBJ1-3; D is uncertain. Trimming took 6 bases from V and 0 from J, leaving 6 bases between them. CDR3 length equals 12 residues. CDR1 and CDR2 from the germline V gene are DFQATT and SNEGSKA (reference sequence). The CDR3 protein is CSARTSGNTIYF. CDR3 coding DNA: TGCAGTGCAAGAACCTCTGGAAACACCATATATTTT.

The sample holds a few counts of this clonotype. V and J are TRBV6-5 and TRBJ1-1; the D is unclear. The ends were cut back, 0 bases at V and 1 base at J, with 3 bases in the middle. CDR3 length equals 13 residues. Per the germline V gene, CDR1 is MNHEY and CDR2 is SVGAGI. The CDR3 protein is CASSYSSNTEAFF. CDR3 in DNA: TGTGCCAGCAGTTACTCTTCGAACACTGAAGCTTTCTTT.

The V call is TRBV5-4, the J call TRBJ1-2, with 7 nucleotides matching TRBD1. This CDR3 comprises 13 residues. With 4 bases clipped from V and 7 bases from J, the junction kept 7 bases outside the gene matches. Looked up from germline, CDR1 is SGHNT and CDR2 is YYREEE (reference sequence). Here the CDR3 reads CASSHRTGVGYTF. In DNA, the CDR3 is TGTGCCAGCAGCCACCGCACAGGGGTTGGCTACACCTTC.

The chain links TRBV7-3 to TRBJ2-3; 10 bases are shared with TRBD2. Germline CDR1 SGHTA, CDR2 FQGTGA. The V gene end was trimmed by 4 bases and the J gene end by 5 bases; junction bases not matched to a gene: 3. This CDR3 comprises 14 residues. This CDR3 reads CASSSLAGKDTQYF. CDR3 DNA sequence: TGTGCCAGCAGCTCACTAGCGGGAAAAGATACGCAGTATTTT. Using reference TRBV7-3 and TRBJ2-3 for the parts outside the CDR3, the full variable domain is GAGVSQTPSNKVTEKGKYVELRCDPISGHTALYWYRQSLGQGPEFLIYFQGTGAADDSGLPNDRFFAVRPEGSVSTLKIQRTERGDSAVYLCASSSLAGKDTQYFGPGTRLTVL.

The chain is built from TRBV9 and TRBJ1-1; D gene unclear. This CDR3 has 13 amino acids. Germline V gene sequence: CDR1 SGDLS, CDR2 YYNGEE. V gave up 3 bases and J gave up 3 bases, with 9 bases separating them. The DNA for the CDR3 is TGTGCCAGCAGCGCCCGACTTGACACTGAAGCTTTCTTT. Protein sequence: CASSARLDTEAFF. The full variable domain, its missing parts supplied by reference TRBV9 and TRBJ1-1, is DSGVTQTPKHLITATGQRVTLRCSPRSGDLSVYWYQQSLDQGLQFLIQYYNGEERAKGNILERFSAQQFPDLHSELNLSSLELGDSALYFCASSARLDTEAFFGQGTRLTVV.

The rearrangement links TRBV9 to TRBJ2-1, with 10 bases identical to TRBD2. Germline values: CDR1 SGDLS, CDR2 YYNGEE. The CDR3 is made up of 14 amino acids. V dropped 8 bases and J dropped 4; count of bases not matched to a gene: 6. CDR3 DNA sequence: TGTGCCAGTGGAAGGACTAGCGGTTACAATGAGCAGTTCTTC. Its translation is CASGRTSGYNEQFF. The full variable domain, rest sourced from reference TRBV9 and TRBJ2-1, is DSGVTQTPKHLITATGQRVTLRCSPRSGDLSVYWYQQSLDQGLQFLIQYYNGEERAKGNILERFSAQQFPDLHSELNLSSLELGDSALYFCASGRTSGYNEQFFGPGTRLTVL.

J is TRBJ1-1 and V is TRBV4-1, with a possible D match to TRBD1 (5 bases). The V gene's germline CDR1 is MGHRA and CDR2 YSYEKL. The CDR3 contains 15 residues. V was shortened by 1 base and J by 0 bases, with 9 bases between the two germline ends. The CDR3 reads CASSQVTGMNTEAFF. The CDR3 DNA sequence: TGCGCCAGCAGCCAAGTTACAGGTATGAACACTGAAGCTTTCTTT.

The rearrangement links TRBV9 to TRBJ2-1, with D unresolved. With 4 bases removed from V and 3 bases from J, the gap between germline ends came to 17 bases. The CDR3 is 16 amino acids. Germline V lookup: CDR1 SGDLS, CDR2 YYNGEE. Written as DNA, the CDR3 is TGTGCCAGCAGCCCCTCGGGTCGGGCTAACTACAATGAGCAGTTCTTC. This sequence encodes CASSPSGRANYNEQFF.